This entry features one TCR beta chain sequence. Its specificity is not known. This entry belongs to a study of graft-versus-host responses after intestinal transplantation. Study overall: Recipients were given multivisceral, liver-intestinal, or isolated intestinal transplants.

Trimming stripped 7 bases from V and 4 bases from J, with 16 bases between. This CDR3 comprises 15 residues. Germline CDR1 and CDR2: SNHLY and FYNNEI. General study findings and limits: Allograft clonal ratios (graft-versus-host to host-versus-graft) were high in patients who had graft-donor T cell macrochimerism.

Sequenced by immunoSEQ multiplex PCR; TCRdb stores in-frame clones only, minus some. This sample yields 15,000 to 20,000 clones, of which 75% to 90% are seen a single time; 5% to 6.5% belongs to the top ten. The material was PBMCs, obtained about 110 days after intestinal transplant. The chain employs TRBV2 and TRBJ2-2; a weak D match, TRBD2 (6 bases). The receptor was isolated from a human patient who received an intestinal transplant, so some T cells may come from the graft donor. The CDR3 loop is CASILRESGTGELFF. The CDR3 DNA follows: TGTGCCAGCATCCTTCGGGAGAGCGGCACCGGGGAGCTGTTTTTT.